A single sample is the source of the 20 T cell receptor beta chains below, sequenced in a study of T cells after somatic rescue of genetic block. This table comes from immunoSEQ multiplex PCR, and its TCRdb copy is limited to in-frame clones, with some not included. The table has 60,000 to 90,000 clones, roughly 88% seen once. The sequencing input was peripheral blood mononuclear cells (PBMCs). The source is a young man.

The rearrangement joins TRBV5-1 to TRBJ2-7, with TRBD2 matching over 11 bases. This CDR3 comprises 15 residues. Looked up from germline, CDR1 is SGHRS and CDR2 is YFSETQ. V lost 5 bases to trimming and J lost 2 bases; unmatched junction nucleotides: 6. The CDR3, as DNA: TGCGCCAGCAGACGACCTAGCGGGGGGACCTACGAGCAGTACTTC. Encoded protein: CASRRPSGGTYEQYF. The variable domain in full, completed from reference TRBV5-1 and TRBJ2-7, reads KAGVTQTPRYLIKTRGQQVTLSCSPISGHRSVSWYQQTPGQGLQFLFEYFSETQRNKGNFPGRFSGRQFSNSRSEMNVSTLELGDSALYLCASRRPSGGTYEQYFGPGTRLTVT.

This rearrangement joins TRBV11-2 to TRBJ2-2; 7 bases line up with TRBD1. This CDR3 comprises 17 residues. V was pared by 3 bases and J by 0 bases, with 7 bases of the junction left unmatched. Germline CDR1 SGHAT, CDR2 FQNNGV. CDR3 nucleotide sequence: TGTGCCAGCAGCTTCAGACAGGGCCAAGCGAACACCGGGGAGCTGTTTTTT. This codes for CASSFRQGQANTGELFF.

The CDR3 reads CASSIGTVSTDTQYF. CDR3 coding DNA: TGTGCCAGCAGTATCGGGACCGTTAGCACAGATACGCAGTATTTT. The rearrangement uses TRBV7-9 and TRBJ2-3; D is possibly TRBD1 or TRBD2 (5 bases each). There are 15 residues in the CDR3. V was shortened by 6 bases and J by 0 bases, with 13 bases between the two germline ends. Germline V gene data show CDR1 as SEHNR and CDR2 as FQNEAQ (reference sequence).

CDR3 coding DNA: TGTGCCAGTAGTGCGGGACTAGCCCGCGCGGAGCAGTACTTC. It yields the protein CASSAGLARAEQYF. The chain couples TRBV19 to TRBJ2-7, with 9 bases matching TRBD2. Per the germline V gene, CDR1 is LNHDA and CDR2 is SQIVND (reference sequence). Trimming cost V 5 bases and J 7 bases; bases outside gene matches: 9. The CDR3 has 14 amino acids.

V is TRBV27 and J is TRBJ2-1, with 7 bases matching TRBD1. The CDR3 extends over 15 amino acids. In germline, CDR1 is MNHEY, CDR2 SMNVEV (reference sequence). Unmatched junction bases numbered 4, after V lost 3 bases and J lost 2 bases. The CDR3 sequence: CASSFRQGPYNEQFF. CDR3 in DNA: TGTGCCAGCAGTTTTCGACAGGGCCCCTACAATGAGCAGTTCTTC.

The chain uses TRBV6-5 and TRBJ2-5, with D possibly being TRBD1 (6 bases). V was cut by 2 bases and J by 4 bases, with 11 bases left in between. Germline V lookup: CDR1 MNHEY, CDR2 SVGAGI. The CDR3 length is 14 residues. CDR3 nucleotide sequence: TGTGCCAGCAGTTACGATACAGGGATAGAGACCCAGTACTTC. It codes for CASSYDTGIETQYF.

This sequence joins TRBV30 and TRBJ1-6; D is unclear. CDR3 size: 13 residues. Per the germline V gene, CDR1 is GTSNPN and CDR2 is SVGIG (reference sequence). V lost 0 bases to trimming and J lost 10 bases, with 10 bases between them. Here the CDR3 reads CAWSVRGFSPLHF. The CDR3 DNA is TGTGCCTGGAGTGTGCGGGGATTCTCACCCCTCCACTTT.

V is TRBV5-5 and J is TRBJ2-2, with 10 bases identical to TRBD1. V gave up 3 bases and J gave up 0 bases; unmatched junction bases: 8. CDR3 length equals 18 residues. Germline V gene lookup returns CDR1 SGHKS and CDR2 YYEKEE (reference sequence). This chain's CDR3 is CASSSRTGGTANTGELFF. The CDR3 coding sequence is TGTGCCAGCAGCTCCAGGACAGGGGGTACGGCGAACACCGGGGAGCTGTTTTTT.

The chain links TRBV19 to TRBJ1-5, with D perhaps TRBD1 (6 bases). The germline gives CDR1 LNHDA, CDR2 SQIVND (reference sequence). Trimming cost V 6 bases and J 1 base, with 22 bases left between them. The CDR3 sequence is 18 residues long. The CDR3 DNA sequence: TGTGCCAGTAGCGGGGGTCAGGGGCCCACTAGAAGCAATCAGCCCCAGCATTTT. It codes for CASSGGQGPTRSNQPQHF.

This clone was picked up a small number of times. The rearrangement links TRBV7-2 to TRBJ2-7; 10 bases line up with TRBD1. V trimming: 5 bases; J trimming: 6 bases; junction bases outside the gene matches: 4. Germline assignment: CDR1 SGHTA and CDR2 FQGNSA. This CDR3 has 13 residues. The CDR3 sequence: CASSATGGSEQYF. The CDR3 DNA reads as TGTGCCAGCAGCGCGACAGGGGGCTCCGAGCAGTACTTC.

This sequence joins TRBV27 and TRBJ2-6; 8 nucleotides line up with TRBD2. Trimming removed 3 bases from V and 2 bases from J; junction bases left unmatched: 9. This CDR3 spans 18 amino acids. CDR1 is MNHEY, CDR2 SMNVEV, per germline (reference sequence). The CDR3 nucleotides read TGTGCCAGCAGTTTGGTAGCGGGACCCTCAACTGGGGCCAACGTCCTGACTTTC. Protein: CASSLVAGPSTGANVLTF.

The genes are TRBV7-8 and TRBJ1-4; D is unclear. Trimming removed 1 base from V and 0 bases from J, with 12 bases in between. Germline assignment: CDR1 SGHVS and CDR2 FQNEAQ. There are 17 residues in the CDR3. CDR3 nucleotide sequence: TGTGCCAGCAGCTTAGGCTACAGCGGAACAACTAATGAAAAACTGTTTTTT. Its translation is CASSLGYSGTTNEKLFF.

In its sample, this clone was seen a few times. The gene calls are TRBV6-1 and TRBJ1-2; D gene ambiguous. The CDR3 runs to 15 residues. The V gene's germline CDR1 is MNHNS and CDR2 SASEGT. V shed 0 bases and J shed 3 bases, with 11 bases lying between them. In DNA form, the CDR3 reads TGTGCCAGCAGTGAAGCGTCCGCAGCTGACTATGGCTACACCTTC. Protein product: CASSEASAADYGYTF.

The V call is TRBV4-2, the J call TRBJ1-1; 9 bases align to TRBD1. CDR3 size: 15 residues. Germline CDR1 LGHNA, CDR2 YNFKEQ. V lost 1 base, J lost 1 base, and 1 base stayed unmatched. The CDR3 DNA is TGTGCCAGCAGCCAAGGGGGACAGGGGAACACTGAAGCTTTCTTT. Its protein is CASSQGGQGNTEAFF.

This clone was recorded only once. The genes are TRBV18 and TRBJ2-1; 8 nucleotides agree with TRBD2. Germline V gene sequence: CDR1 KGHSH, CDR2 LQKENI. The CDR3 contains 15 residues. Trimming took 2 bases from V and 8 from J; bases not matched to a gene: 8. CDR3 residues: CASSPSPGGFDEQFF. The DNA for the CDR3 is TGTGCCAGCTCACCATCCCCGGGAGGGTTTGATGAGCAGTTCTTC.

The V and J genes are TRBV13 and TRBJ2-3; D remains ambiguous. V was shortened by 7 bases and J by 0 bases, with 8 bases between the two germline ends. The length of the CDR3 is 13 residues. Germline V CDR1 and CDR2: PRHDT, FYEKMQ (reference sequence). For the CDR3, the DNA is TGTGCCAGCACGGTAACTAGCACAGATACGCAGTATTTT. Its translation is CASTVTSTDTQYF.

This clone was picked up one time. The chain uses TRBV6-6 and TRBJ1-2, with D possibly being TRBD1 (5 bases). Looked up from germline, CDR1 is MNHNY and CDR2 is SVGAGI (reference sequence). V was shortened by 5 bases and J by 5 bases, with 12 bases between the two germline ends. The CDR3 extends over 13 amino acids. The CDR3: CASSQDSGYGYTF. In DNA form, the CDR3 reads TGTGCCAGCAGTCAAGACAGTGGGTATGGCTACACCTTC.

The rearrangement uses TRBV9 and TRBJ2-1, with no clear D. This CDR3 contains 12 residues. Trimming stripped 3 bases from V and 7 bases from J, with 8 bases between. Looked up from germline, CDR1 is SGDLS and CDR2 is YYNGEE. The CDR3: CASSALMNEQFF. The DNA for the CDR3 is TGTGCCAGCAGCGCCCTCATGAATGAGCAGTTCTTC.

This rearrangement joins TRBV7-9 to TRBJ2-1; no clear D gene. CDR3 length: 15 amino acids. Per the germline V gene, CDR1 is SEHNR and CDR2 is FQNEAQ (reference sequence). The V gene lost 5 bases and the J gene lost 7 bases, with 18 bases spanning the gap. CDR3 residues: CASSGDLRRTNEQFF. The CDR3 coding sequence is TGTGCCAGCAGCGGAGACTTGCGGAGAACAAATGAGCAGTTCTTC.

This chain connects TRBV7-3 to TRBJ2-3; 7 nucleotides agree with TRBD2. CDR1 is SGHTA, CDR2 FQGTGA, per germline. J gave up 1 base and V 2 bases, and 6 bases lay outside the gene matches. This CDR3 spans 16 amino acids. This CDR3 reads CASSLGGRGGTDTQYF. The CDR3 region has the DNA TGTGCCAGCAGCTTAGGTGGCCGGGGGGGCACAGATACGCAGTATTTT. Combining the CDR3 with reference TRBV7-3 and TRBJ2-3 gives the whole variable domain GAGVSQTPSNKVTEKGKYVELRCDPISGHTALYWYRQSLGQGPEFLIYFQGTGAADDSGLPNDRFFAVRPEGSVSTLKIQRTERGDSAVYLCASSLGGRGGTDTQYFGPGTRLTVL.